The clone carrying this TCR beta chain has more than one count but fewer than ten. Its antigen is unknown. This sample is part of a study of identical twins. Whole-study results and caveats: Twins shared beta out-of-frame sequences in excess, but this excess was weaker.

TCRdb recomputed calls from the 5' RACE reads with MiXCR, one row per CDR3 protein. This table holds around 690,000 distinct CDR3 sequences, approximately 22% found once. The germline V and J ends were trimmed by 4 bases and 6 bases, with 7 bases remaining between them. The CDR3 spans 13 residues. Germline CDR1 is MNHEY and CDR2 is SVGAGI. This same sample was also taken into another study, of T cells expressing NK-cell markers. That work states: Obtained from sorted CD3+CD56+NKG2C+, CD3+CD56+NKG2C- and CD3+CD56-NKG2C+ T cells were the TCR beta repertoires. Sorting was restricted to alpha-beta TCR T cells by an anti-gamma-delta TCR antibody in several experiments.

This chain uses TRBV6-5 with TRBJ2-6, with no clear D. The sequenced sample consisted of PBMCs. The clonotype comes from a young woman in good health. The CDR3 DNA reads as TGTGCCAGCAGTTTTCCAGCGGCCAACGTCCTGACTTTC. Translated, it gives CASSFPAANVLTF.